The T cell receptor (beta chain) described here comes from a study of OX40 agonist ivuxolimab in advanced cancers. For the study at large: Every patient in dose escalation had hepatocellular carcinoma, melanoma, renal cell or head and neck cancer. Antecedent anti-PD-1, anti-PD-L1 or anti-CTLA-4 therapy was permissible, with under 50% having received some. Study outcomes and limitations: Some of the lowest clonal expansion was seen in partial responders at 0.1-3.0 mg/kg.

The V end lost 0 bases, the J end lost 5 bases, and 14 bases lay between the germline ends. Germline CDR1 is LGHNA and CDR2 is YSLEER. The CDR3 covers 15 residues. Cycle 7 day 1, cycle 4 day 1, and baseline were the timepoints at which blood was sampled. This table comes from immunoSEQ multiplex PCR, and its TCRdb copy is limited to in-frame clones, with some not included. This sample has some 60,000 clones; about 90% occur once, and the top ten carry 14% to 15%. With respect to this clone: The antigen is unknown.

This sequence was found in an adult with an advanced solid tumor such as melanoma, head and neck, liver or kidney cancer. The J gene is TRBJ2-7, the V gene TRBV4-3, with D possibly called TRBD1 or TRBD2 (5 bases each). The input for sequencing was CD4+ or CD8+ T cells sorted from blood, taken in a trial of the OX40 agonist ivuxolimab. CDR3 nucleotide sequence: TGCGCCAGCAGCCAAGATCGGGGACGCGCACACGAGCAGTACTTC. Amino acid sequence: CASSQDRGRAHEQYF.